This entry is about one T cell receptor beta chain. Which antigen it targets is not known. Qualities for individual bases were not recorded, and no much larger clone is one base off. This sample was included in a study of shared clonotypes between healthy human individuals (dated by TCRdb to 2020 to 2022). With regard to the full study: A few men and two women, aged 18 to 49 years, made up the cohort. Per donor, three plates each were used for CD4 naive and CD4 memory, two for CD8 naive, and one for CD8 memory. The study deeply sequenced blood TCR repertoires of roughly five healthy adults to estimate repertoire size and the extent of clonotype sharing between individuals. Libraries were prepared and TCR repertoires were sequenced by different laboratories using diverse techniques, in order to increase sequencing depth and limit assay-specific biases. Per donor, leukapheresis produced somewhere between about 0.9 and 9 billion PBMCs.

The study at large found these results: Even with the large sequencing depth, rarefaction of the sorted-subset datasets indicated that sequencing was incomplete. Naive subsets generally had larger estimated clonotype richness than memory subsets did. Sampling was restricted to blood, and TCR repertoires in tissues likely differ from the TCR repertoires found in blood. When a handful of donors were compared, the shared fraction of clonotypes was about 5% for naive CD4, 3.5% for naive CD8, roughly 2.5% for memory CD4, and roughly 0.43% for memory CD8. Pairwise subsampling indicated that sequencing depth was expected to affect the degree of clonotype sharing among donors. Clonotypes shared by all four sorted-subset donors showed higher generation probabilities than non-shared clonotypes. The small number of donors limited the genetic and exposure-history diversity represented.

The CDR3 has 11 amino acids, counting the end cysteine and phenylalanine. CDR3 DNA is the only sequence kept; it has 33 bases, read in frame from the first base. V gives up 5 bases and J gives up 13 bases, and the segment between their germline ends measures 12 bases. Based on the germline V gene (reference sequence), the CDR1 and CDR2 sequences are SEHNR and FQNEAQ. Using the deep immunoSEQ assay, multiplex PCR amplified TCR CDR3 regions from genomic DNA. Extracted genomic DNA from each cell subset was distributed evenly across all wells of several immunoSEQ 96-well plates, and each plate was treated as a replicate. For sorted subsets, each replicate PCR was loaded with around 220 ng genomic DNA, equivalent to about 30,000 T cell genomes. Purified libraries were measured with a Qubit 3.0 fluorometer, size-checked on a Bioanalyzer 2100, and measured again with the KAPA Library Quantification kit. Every immunoSEQ 96-well plate was sequenced on a dedicated single-read 150-cycle Illumina NextSeq 550 flow cell. The published analysis was carried out like this. The immunoSEQ output contained only junctional sequences without quality scores, so filtering could not match that applied to full-length reads. Sequences were annotated with PyIR, a Python wrapper for IgBLAST v1.9, using IMGT germline references to assign V/J genes and CDR3. Reads were removed for weak V/J assignments (E-value above 1e-6), missing CDR3, stop codons, out-of-frame junctions, or ambiguous translated residues. V3J clonotypes were defined by identical inferred V gene, J gene, and CDR3 amino acid sequence. The percentage overlap between two repertoires was calculated by dividing the number of shared unique clonotypes by the size of the smaller repertoire. Three approaches were used to assess repertoire richness: RTK rarefaction, the Chao1 estimator, and Recon v2.1 estimates of unobserved clonotypes. For all TCRbeta clonotypes obtained by the gDNA method from a few donors, generation probabilities were computed with OLGA. The table was pulled from immuneACCESS by TCRdb, which kept in-frame rearrangements only. Such tables lose some clones; where checked, under half of the loss comes from unresolved V genes, and the rest has no known cause. That table supplies the V and J calls and clone size; D and trimming were determined from the DNA. The sample includes about 1 million clones, with under 80% observed a single time. Together, the top ten hold approximately 1.5% of the sample.

Healthy HIV-negative adults with no recently reported acute infections or vaccinations were included as donors. Every donor was a Caucasian adult living in Nashville, Tennessee, USA. CD4+ T cells were enriched by magnetic negative selection, after which naive cells were positively selected on CD45RA and the negative fraction was taken as the memory subset. Blood was obtained by leukapheresis, after which PBMCs were separated by Ficoll-Histopaque density gradient centrifugation and cryopreserved in liquid nitrogen vapor phase. Purity and quantity of every magnetically sorted T cell population were checked by analytical flow cytometry. Genomic DNA was isolated from each sorted fraction and quantified by UV absorbance on a Nanodrop 2000c.

This receptor chain uses TRBV7-9 and TRBJ2-4; no D gene is confidently identified. This sequence was found in a man younger than 30 in good health. Material: memory CD4+ T cells sorted from blood. In light of the paper, this sample's cell subset or site label describes: CD45RA-negative fraction. The CDR3 sequence is CASSPKNRQYF. The nucleotide sequence is given as TGTGCCAGCAGCCCGAAAAATAGGCAGTACTTC.